The 9 T cell receptor beta chains given below trace back to one sample, sequenced in a study of cytomegalovirus exposure and HLA in healthy donors. Amplification used 60 Vbeta primers and 13 Jbeta primers. The data were produced by immunoSEQ multiplex PCR, yet TCRdb's version contains in-frame clones alone and is incomplete. This table has around 110,000 clones, about four fifths appearing once. Source material: PBMCs. The receptors were gathered from a man aged 25 to 45 in good health and CMV-seropositive.

The rearrangement joins TRBV4-2 to TRBJ2-3; D might be TRBD2 (6 bases). Deletions cut 2 bases from V and 3 bases from J, with 24 bases between. The CDR3 has 19 residues. The germline CDR1 and CDR2 sequences are LGHNA and YNFKEQ. The CDR3 nucleotides are TGTGCCAGCAGCCAAAGCCCTTGGGTAGCGGAGTGGGGGACAGATACGCAGTATTTT. It encodes CASSQSPWVAEWGTDTQYF.

The sample holds one count of this clone. V and J are TRBV5-8 and TRBJ1-1; tentatively, D is TRBD1 (6 bases). The CDR3 loop spans 16 amino acids. The V end lost 3 bases, the J end lost 4 bases, and 19 bases lay between the germline ends. CDR1 is SGHTS and CDR2 is YDEGEE in the germline V gene. In DNA, the CDR3 is TGTGCCAGCAGCTCTCACTACAGGGTAGTCTCCACTGAAGCTTTCTTT. It translates to CASSSHYRVVSTEAFF.

The chain has TRBV6-4 and TRBJ2-1; 10 bases line up with TRBD2. V dropped 3 bases and J dropped 4; count of bases not matched to a gene: 3. The CDR3 consists of 15 residues. Per the germline V gene, CDR1 is MRHNA and CDR2 is SNTAGT. The CDR3 DNA is TGTGCCAGCAGTGAGACTAGCGGGCCTTACAATGAGCAGTTCTTC. Amino acid sequence: CASSETSGPYNEQFF.

The V and J genes are TRBV4-1 and TRBJ1-2, with 10 bases identical to TRBD1. CDR3 length: 16 residues. The V gene's germline CDR1 is MGHRA and CDR2 YSYEKL. Losses at the gene ends were 3 bases for V and 3 bases for J; bases not matched to a gene: 7. The CDR3 bases are TGCGCCAGCAGCCATCTGGACAGGGGGTTGGACTATGGCTACACCTTC. Protein product: CASSHLDRGLDYGYTF.

The J gene is TRBJ1-2, the V gene TRBV29-1; the match to TRBD1 covers 9 bases. Germline values: CDR1 SQVTM, CDR2 ANQGSEA. CDR3 length: 17 residues. The trim removed 4 bases at V and 4 bases at J, leaving 16 bases unmatched. The CDR3 region has the DNA TGCAGCGTTGGGACCCAAGCTTACAGGGGGCGGGTCTATGGCTACACCTTC. Protein product: CSVGTQAYRGRVYGYTF.

This chain joins TRBV19 and TRBJ1-2, with 8 bases identical to TRBD1. Germline V gene sequence: CDR1 LNHDA, CDR2 SQIVND (reference sequence). CDR3 length equals 14 residues. Germline trimming cut 4 bases from V and 2 bases from J; bases unmatched to any gene: 3. The CDR3 is CASSSGQGNYGYTF. For the CDR3, the DNA is TGTGCCAGTAGTAGCGGACAGGGAAACTATGGCTACACCTTC.

The rearrangement uses TRBV25-1 and TRBJ2-1; no firm D call. This CDR3 contains 13 residues. The V and J ends lost 4 bases and 4 bases respectively, with 8 bases between them. Germline V gene data show CDR1 as MGHDK and CDR2 as SYGVNS. The CDR3, as DNA: TGTGCCAGCAGTGTTCACGGGTACAATGAGCAGTTCTTC. This encodes CASSVHGYNEQFF. Drawing the rest from reference TRBV25-1 and TRBJ2-1, the complete variable domain is EADIYQTPRYLVIGTGKKITLECSQTMGHDKMYWYQQDPGMELHLIHYSYGVNSTEKGDLSSESTVSRIRTEHFPLTLESARPSHTSQYLCASSVHGYNEQFFGPGTRLTVL.

The genes are TRBV27 and TRBJ1-2, with 7 bases aligning to TRBD1. V was pared by 3 bases and J by 4 bases, with 2 bases of the junction left unmatched. CDR3 length: 13 residues. In germline, CDR1 is MNHEY, CDR2 SMNVEV (reference sequence). The CDR3 loop reads CASSFKGAYGYTF. CDR3 coding DNA: TGTGCCAGCAGTTTTAAGGGGGCCTATGGCTACACCTTC.

The chain is built from TRBV6-6 and TRBJ1-1; D is unresolved. The ends were cut back, 6 bases at V and 5 bases at J, with 13 bases in the middle. The CDR3 loop spans 13 amino acids. The germline gives CDR1 MNHNY, CDR2 SVGAGI (reference sequence). CDR3 region: CASSTQVSTEAFF. Here the CDR3 DNA reads TGTGCCAGCAGCACCCAGGTTTCTACTGAAGCTTTCTTT.